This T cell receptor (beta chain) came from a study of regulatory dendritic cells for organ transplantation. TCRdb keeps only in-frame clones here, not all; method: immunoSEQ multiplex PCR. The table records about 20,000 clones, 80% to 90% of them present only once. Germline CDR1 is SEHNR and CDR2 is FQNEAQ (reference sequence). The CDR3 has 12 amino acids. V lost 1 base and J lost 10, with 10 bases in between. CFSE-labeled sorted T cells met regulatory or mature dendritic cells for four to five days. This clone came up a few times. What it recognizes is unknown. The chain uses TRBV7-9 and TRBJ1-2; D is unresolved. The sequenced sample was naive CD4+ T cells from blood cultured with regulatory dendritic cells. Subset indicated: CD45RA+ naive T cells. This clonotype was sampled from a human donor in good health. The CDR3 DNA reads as TGTGCCAGCAGCTTAGTTGGGGAGGCCTACACCTTC. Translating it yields CASSLVGEAYTF.